This T cell receptor beta chain was found in a study of post-analysis software for immune sequencing data. Findings and limits, study-wide: Versus controls, multiple sclerosis patients showed significantly lower diversity (normalized Chao1).

Prepared libraries of TCR beta cDNA carried unique molecular identifiers. T cells, about 0.9 to 10 million of them, yielded approximately 530,000 cDNA molecules. Each CDR3 protein gets one entry after TCRdb re-called the PCR reads with MiXCR. The sample lists 380,000 or so distinct CDR3 sequences, less than 40% occurring once. With regard to this clonotype: What it recognizes is unknown.

The clonotype comes from a girl aged 10 to 17 with multiple sclerosis. Input material: blood.

The CDR3 nucleotides read TGTGCCAGCGGGGACAGGAACTATGGCTACACCTTC. It encodes CASGDRNYGYTF. The V and J genes are TRBV28 and TRBJ1-2; 8 bases align to TRBD1. In germline, CDR1 is MDHEN, CDR2 SYDVKM. V shed 8 bases and J 2 bases; nucleotides not matched to a gene: 1. The CDR3 sequence is 12 residues long.